The 20 T cell receptor beta chains reported below all come from one sample, sequenced in a study of shared clonotypes between healthy human individuals. CD45RO negativity and positive selection for CCR7 defined naive CD8 cells, a population that excluded terminally differentiated effector memory CD45RA+ cells. Assay: immunoSEQ multiplex PCR; the TCRdb copy retains only in-frame clones and omits some. The table lists some 2 million clones, roughly 95% of them singletons. Sequencing was carried out using naive CD8+ T cells sorted from blood. These receptors were collected from a man younger than 35 in good health.

The chain carries TRBV18 and TRBJ2-6; TRBD1 might be the D (6 bases). This CDR3 spans 17 amino acids. The germline V and J ends were trimmed by 3 bases and 0 bases, with 12 bases remaining between them. Germline V gives CDR1 KGHSH, CDR2 LQKENI. In DNA, the CDR3 is TGTGCCAGCTCACCGGGACATCTGGACTCTGGGGCCAACGTCCTGACTTTC. It specifies CASSPGHLDSGANVLTF.

The rearrangement links TRBV13 to TRBJ2-7; the match to TRBD2 covers 11 bases. Germline trimming cut 4 bases from V and 7 bases from J; bases unmatched to any gene: 6. This CDR3 contains 14 residues. Germline V gene sequence: CDR1 PRHDT, CDR2 FYEKMQ (reference sequence). As DNA, the CDR3 is TGTGCCAGCAGCTCCGGGACTAGCGGCCTGGAGCAGTACTTC. It specifies CASSSGTSGLEQYF.

For this clone: This same CDR3 is encoded by further DNA sequences in the sample. V is TRBV19 and J is TRBJ2-7, with 12 nucleotides matching TRBD2. V lost 3 bases, J lost 3 bases, and 3 bases stayed unmatched. CDR3 length: 15 residues. Germline V gene sequence: CDR1 LNHDA, CDR2 SQIVND (reference sequence). CDR3 amino acids: CASSIGLAGLYEQYF. The CDR3 coding sequence is TGTGCCAGTAGTATCGGACTAGCGGGACTCTACGAGCAGTACTTC.

The V call is TRBV5-6, the J call TRBJ1-6; D is ambiguous. The CDR3 spans 16 residues. CDR1 and CDR2 from the germline V gene are SGHDT and YYEEEE. Trimming pared 4 bases from V and 7 bases from J, leaving 18 bases between. The CDR3 is CASSPVFREDNSPLHF. The CDR3 bases are TGTGCCAGCAGCCCTGTTTTTAGGGAGGACAATTCACCCCTCCACTTT.

CDR3 in amino acids: CASSESGQTHEQFF. The CDR3 region has the DNA TGCGCCAGCAGTGAGTCGGGGCAGACCCATGAGCAGTTCTTC. The chain couples TRBV10-1 to TRBJ2-1; D is perhaps TRBD1 (5 bases). The germline CDR1 and CDR2 sequences are WNHNN and SYGVQD (reference sequence). V gave up 0 bases and J gave up 8 bases, with 11 bases separating them. The CDR3 is 14 residues long.

The chain links TRBV10-1 to TRBJ1-5, with D unclear. CDR3 length equals 11 residues. V lost 6 bases and J lost 4, with 4 bases in between. CDR1 WNHNN and CDR2 SYGVQD come from the germline V gene (reference sequence). As DNA, the CDR3 is TGCGCCAGCAGGGTTAATCAGCCCCAGCATTTT. Translated, it gives CASRVNQPQHF.

J is TRBJ2-6 and V is TRBV2; D not certain. The CDR3 contains 16 residues. V lost 4 bases and J 0 bases, leaving 10 bases between the germline ends. CDR1 is SNHLY and CDR2 is FYNNEI in the germline V gene. CDR3 sequence reads: CASSGRRSSGANVLTF. The CDR3 DNA reads TGTGCCAGCAGTGGGCGTAGGAGCTCTGGGGCCAACGTCCTGACTTTC.

CDR3 in amino acids: CASSLFGEETQYF. CDR3 nucleotide sequence: TGTGCCAGCAGCTTATTTGGAGAGGAGACCCAGTACTTC. The chain uses TRBV7-3 and TRBJ2-5; D is uncertain. This CDR3 is 13 amino acids long. Germline V gives CDR1 SGHTA, CDR2 FQGTGA. V was cut by 2 bases and J by 5 bases, with 9 bases left in between. The full variable domain, rest sourced from reference TRBV7-3 and TRBJ2-5, is GAGVSQTPSNKVTEKGKYVELRCDPISGHTALYWYRQSLGQGPEFLIYFQGTGAADDSGLPNDRFFAVRPEGSVSTLKIQRTERGDSAVYLCASSLFGEETQYFGPGTRLLVL.

The chain recombines TRBV6-6 with TRBJ2-7; D is unresolved. This CDR3 comprises 14 residues. The V gene lost 5 bases and the J gene lost 4 bases, with 15 bases spanning the gap. CDR1 and CDR2 from the germline V gene are MNHNY and SVGAGI (reference sequence). Here the CDR3 reads CASSPYVEIYEQYF. CDR3 coding DNA: TGTGCCAGCAGTCCCTACGTGGAGATTTACGAGCAGTACTTC.

This clone was recorded once. The chain is built from TRBV4-1 and TRBJ2-2; D perhaps matches TRBD2 (5 bases). Trimming removed 0 bases at V and 3 bases at J, with 11 bases between. Germline V gene data show CDR1 as MGHRA and CDR2 as YSYEKL. CDR3 length: 16 residues. As DNA, the CDR3 is TGCGCCAGCAGCCAAGACCAGCGGCAATACACCGGGGAGCTGTTTTTT. As protein: CASSQDQRQYTGELFF.

The genes are TRBV10-3 and TRBJ1-6; D is perhaps TRBD1 (5 bases). V lost 10 bases, J lost 8 bases, and 18 bases lay in between. The germline V gene encodes CDR1 ENHRY and CDR2 SYGVKD. CDR3 length: 14 residues. This CDR3 reads CATAAFRDDSPLHF. CDR3 coding DNA: TGTGCCACGGCTGCCTTCAGGGATGATTCACCCCTCCACTTT.

The chain uses TRBV15 and TRBJ1-2; D not certain. V was pared by 1 base and J by 0 bases, with 12 bases between. The CDR3 contains 16 residues. Germline V lookup: CDR1 LNHNV, CDR2 YYDKDF (reference sequence). CDR3 sequence reads: CATSRVQTMTNYGYTF. The CDR3 coding sequence is TGTGCCACCAGCAGAGTCCAGACCATGACTAACTATGGCTACACCTTC.

V gene TRBV15 combines with J gene TRBJ1-2, with a weak D call TRBD1 (6 bases). The V end lost 8 bases, the J end lost 6 bases, and 16 bases lay between the germline ends. Germline assignment: CDR1 LNHNV and CDR2 YYDKDF (reference sequence). CDR3 length: 13 amino acids. CDR3 sequence reads: CATGGDTYDGYTF. The CDR3 coding sequence is TGTGCCACCGGGGGGGACACCTACGATGGCTACACCTTC. The complete variable domain, with remaining parts taken from reference TRBV15 and TRBJ1-2, reads DAMVIQNPRYQVTQFGKPVTLSCSQTLNHNVMYWYQQKSSQAPKLLFHYYDKDFNNEADTPDNFQSRRPNTSFCFLDIRSPGLGDTAMYLCATGGDTYDGYTFGSGTRLTVV.

The genes are TRBV6-5 and TRBJ2-1; D might be TRBD2 (6 bases). The V end was cut by 0 bases, the J end by 5 bases, with 11 bases between. This CDR3 comprises 15 residues. Per the germline V gene, CDR1 is MNHEY and CDR2 is SVGAGI. CDR3 region: CASSYSGGIHNEQFF. DNA for the CDR3: TGTGCCAGCAGTTACTCTGGGGGGATCCACAATGAGCAGTTCTTC.

The rearrangement uses TRBV7-9 and TRBJ1-4, with a weak D call TRBD1 (5 bases). This CDR3 is built from 13 residues. V lost 8 bases and J 7 bases, leaving 14 bases between the germline ends. CDR1 is SEHNR, CDR2 FQNEAQ, per germline (reference sequence). The CDR3 sequence: CASPAGSGEKLFF. CDR3 nucleotides: TGTGCCAGCCCAGCAGGGAGTGGTGAAAAACTGTTTTTT.

The chain is built from TRBV7-8 and TRBJ2-5; 8 positions agree with TRBD2. CDR3 length equals 15 residues. Per the germline V gene, CDR1 is SGHVS and CDR2 is FQNEAQ. J was trimmed by 0 bases and V by 5 bases; bases with no gene match: 5. The CDR3 bases are TGTGCCAGCAGCATTCTAGCGGGCCACCAAGAGACCCAGTACTTC. This gives the protein CASSILAGHQETQYF.

The chain has TRBV19 and TRBJ2-7, with D possibly being TRBD1 (5 bases). The CDR3 sequence is 12 residues long. Germline V lookup: CDR1 LNHDA, CDR2 SQIVND (reference sequence). Trimming removed 8 bases from V and 1 base from J, with 9 bases in between. The CDR3 reads CASQGSSYEQYF. The CDR3 DNA follows: TGTGCCAGTCAGGGCAGTTCCTACGAGCAGTACTTC.

The chain carries TRBV7-9 and TRBJ2-7; 13 bases line up with TRBD2. The CDR3 contains 14 residues. J was trimmed by 4 bases and V by 4 bases; bases with no gene match: 1. Per the germline V gene, CDR1 is SEHNR and CDR2 is FQNEAQ (reference sequence). This CDR3 reads CASSSTSGRYEQYF. The DNA of the CDR3 is TGTGCCAGCAGCTCGACTAGCGGGAGGTACGAGCAGTACTTC.

The rearrangement uses TRBV7-9 and TRBJ2-7, with D tentatively TRBD2 (5 bases). The V and J ends lost 5 bases and 4 bases respectively, with 12 bases between them. Germline CDR1 is SEHNR and CDR2 is FQNEAQ (reference sequence). This CDR3 is 13 amino acids long. The CDR3 loop is CASSPIGLYEQYF. As DNA, the CDR3 is TGTGCCAGCAGCCCCATTGGACTTTACGAGCAGTACTTC. Filled out from reference TRBV7-9 and TRBJ2-7, the complete variable domain reads DTGVSQNPRHKITKRGQNVTFRCDPISEHNRLYWYRQTLGQGPEFLTYFQNEAQLEKSRLLSDRFSAERPKGSFSTLEIQRTEQGDSAMYLCASSPIGLYEQYFGPGTRLTVT.

To note about this clone: Other DNA sequences of this sample code for an identical CDR3. This chain links TRBV7-9 with TRBJ2-5; 14 positions agree with TRBD2. The CDR3 loop spans 16 amino acids. CDR1 SEHNR and CDR2 FQNEAQ come from the germline V gene (reference sequence). V shed 5 bases, J shed 4 bases, and the junction held 6 bases outside the gene matches. The chain's CDR3 is CASSPRLAGGLETQYF. The DNA for the CDR3 is TGTGCCAGCAGCCCCCGACTAGCGGGAGGGCTAGAGACCCAGTACTTC.